This is a list of T cell receptor beta chains from one sample in a study of OX40 agonist ivuxolimab in advanced cancers. This table comes from immunoSEQ multiplex PCR, and its TCRdb copy is limited to in-frame clones, with some not included. The top ten clones hold roughly 3% of a sample with 50,000 or so clones, approximately 88% of them seen once. This material consisted of CD4+ or CD8+ T cells sorted from blood, taken in a trial of the OX40 agonist ivuxolimab. The receptors come from an adult with an advanced solid tumor such as melanoma, head and neck, liver or kidney cancer. Each CDR3 is given with its conserved first and last residue. The D gene is left open where the match is weak. Size values are once, few and many counts, or a class for expanded clones, and some rows have none.

TRBD1	NA	TRBV19	15	TRBJ1-1	CASSTEQGLNTEAFF	TGTGCCAGTAGTACGGAACAGGGGCTGAACACTGAAGCTTTCTTT
TRBD2	NA	TRBV7-2	15	TRBJ2-3	CASSPEGRGADTQYF	TGTGCCAGCAGCCCCGAGGGGAGGGGCGCAGATACGCAGTATTTT
NA	once	TRBV27	18	TRBJ2-6	CASSPHVPPGAGANVLTF	TGTGCCAGCAGTCCACACGTTCCTCCGGGGGCTGGGGCCAACGTCCTGACTTTC
TRBD1	NA	TRBV19	14	TRBJ1-2	CASSSSGGANGYTF	TGTGCCAGTAGCTCTTCAGGGGGCGCGAATGGCTACACCTTC
NA	NA	TRBV6-5	13	TRBJ2-7	CASSYSIAQKSYF	TGTGCCAGCAGTTACTCGATAGCACAGAAGTCGTACTTC
NA	once	TRBV11-1	14	TRBJ2-7	CASSLAGFAYEQYF	TGTGCCAGCAGCTTAGCGGGGTTCGCCTACGAGCAGTACTTC
NA	NA	TRBV23-1	16	TRBJ2-1	CASSRKPEKTYNEQFF	TGCGCCAGCAGCCGCAAGCCGGAGAAGACCTACAATGAGCAGTTCTTC
TRBD2	NA	TRBV7-9	15	TRBJ2-3	CASSLGLAETDTQYF	TGTGCCAGCAGCTTGGGACTAGCGGAAACAGATACGCAGTATTTT
NA	NA	TRBV7-8	14	TRBJ2-5	CASSYSTSLRTQYF	TGTGCCAGCAGCTACTCGACTAGTCTGAGGACCCAGTACTTC
NA	NA	TRBV5-1	13	TRBJ2-2	CASSLTETGELFF	TGCGCCAGCAGTCTGACAGAGACCGGGGAGCTGTTTTTT
NA	NA	TRBV7-9	14	TRBJ2-2	CASRPTGDTGELFF	TGTGCCAGCAGGCCGACAGGTGACACCGGGGAGCTGTTTTTT
NA	NA	TRBV27	14	TRBJ2-7	CASTEPRRPREQYF	TGTGCCAGCACCGAACCTAGGAGGCCAAGGGAGCAGTACTTC